These 20 T cell receptor beta chains came from one sample sequenced in a study of T-cell reconstitution after alpha-beta-depleted transplantation in children. TCRbeta library construction was performed incorporating unique molecular identifiers. Each CDR3 protein is one row after TCRdb ran MiXCR on the PCR reads. The sample consists of 380,000 or so distinct CDR3 sequences, approximately 12% of them appearing once. The sample here was PBMCs, taken from the stem cell graft. Receptors were obtained from a human donor who donated a stem cell graft to a child with Fanconi anemia.

The chain has TRBV20-1 and TRBJ1-4; D is undetermined. V gave up 6 bases and J gave up 7 bases, with 15 bases separating them. CDR3 length: 13 amino acids. The germline gives CDR1 DFQATT, CDR2 SNEGSKA (reference sequence). CDR3 sequence (DNA): TGCAGTGCCAAACACCTGGGAGGTGAAAAACTGTTTTTT. Its translation is CSAKHLGGEKLFF.

This clonotype was observed a handful of times. The chain has TRBV7-9 and TRBJ1-2; the D gene is possibly TRBD1 (5 bases). This CDR3 spans 15 amino acids. Trimming cost V 5 bases and J 4 bases, with 17 bases left between them. Germline CDR1 SEHNR, CDR2 FQNEAQ (reference sequence). The CDR3 coding sequence is TGTGCCAGCAGCATGACAGAGACCCCTCGCTATGGCTACACCTTC. It yields the protein CASSMTETPRYGYTF.

The chain links TRBV18 to TRBJ1-2; D is ambiguous. This CDR3 has 12 residues. Per germline, CDR1 KGHSH and CDR2 LQKENI. V was trimmed by 2 bases and J by 7 bases, leaving 8 bases between them. The CDR3 sequence is CASSPEGTGYTF. In nucleotides, the CDR3 is TGTGCCAGCTCACCAGAAGGTACTGGCTACACCTTC.

This clonotype was recorded many times. This rearrangement joins TRBV7-6 to TRBJ2-3; D gene unclear. The CDR3 extends over 12 amino acids. The germline CDR1 and CDR2 sequences are SGHVS and FNYEAQ. The germline V and J ends were trimmed by 4 bases and 5 bases, with 7 bases remaining between them. CDR3 nucleotides: TGTGCCAGCAGCTACGCCAGAGATACGCAGTATTTT. Translation gives CASSYARDTQYF. Based on the CDR3 plus reference TRBV7-6 and TRBJ2-3, the full variable domain is GAGVSQSPRYKVTKRGQDVALRCDPISGHVSLYWYRQALGQGPEFLTYFNYEAQQDKSGLPNDRFSAERPEGSISTLTIQRTEQRDSAMYRCASSYARDTQYFGPGTRLTVL.

This clonotype was observed many times. The junction and the germline gene differ at one end; a read error may be behind it. V and J are TRBV5-1 and TRBJ2-3, with 10 nucleotides matching TRBD2. Germline CDR1 SGHRS, CDR2 YFSETQ. The CDR3 contains 15 residues. The CDR3 DNA reads TGTGCCAGCAGCTTGGGGACTAGCGGCACAGATACGCAGTATTTT. Its protein is CASSLGTSGTDTQYF.

The CDR3 loop is CASSPDRTNQPQHF. CDR3 bases: TGTGCCAGCTCACCTGACAGAACTAATCAGCCCCAGCATTTT. This chain uses TRBV18 with TRBJ1-5; TRBD1 is a possible D gene (5 bases). Deletions cut 3 bases from V and 4 bases from J, with 10 bases between. The CDR3 length is 14 residues. Germline CDR1 reads KGHSH; CDR2 reads LQKENI.

This chain connects TRBV18 to TRBJ1-2, with D possibly TRBD1 on 5 matching bases. The CDR3 length is 12 residues. Germline V gives CDR1 KGHSH, CDR2 LQKENI. V dropped 1 base and J dropped 8 bases, with 8 bases sitting between them. The CDR3 DNA is TGTGCCAGCTCACCACGGGGGGAAGGCTACACCTTC. Protein: CASSPRGEGYTF.

This chain connects TRBV30 to TRBJ2-1; 8 bases fit TRBD1. This CDR3 is built from 15 residues. Germline trimming cut 2 bases from V and 4 bases from J; bases unmatched to any gene: 7. Germline CDR1 and CDR2: GTSNPN and SVGIG (reference sequence). As DNA, the CDR3 is TGTGCCTGGAGTAAAACAGGGGGTTTATACAATGAGCAGTTCTTC. It specifies CAWSKTGGLYNEQFF.

This chain connects TRBV5-1 to TRBJ1-2; D is undetermined. CDR3 size: 14 residues. V lost 3 bases and J 3 bases, leaving 12 bases between the germline ends. From germline, CDR1 is SGHRS and CDR2 YFSETQ. The CDR3 is CASSWTGSDYGYTF. CDR3 sequence (DNA): TGCGCCAGCAGCTGGACTGGCTCGGACTATGGCTACACCTTC.

The chain recombines TRBV20-1 with TRBJ1-1; D unresolved. The V end was cut by 1 base, the J end by 4 bases, with 10 bases between. Germline values: CDR1 DFQATT, CDR2 SNEGSKA (reference sequence). CDR3 size: 13 residues. Here the CDR3 reads CSARGPDGTEAFF. Written as DNA, the CDR3 is TGCAGTGCTAGAGGACCGGACGGCACTGAAGCTTTCTTT.

This clonotype came up a few times. The chain recombines TRBV10-3 with TRBJ2-7; D gene ambiguous. Germline-derived CDR1 and CDR2 are ENHRY and SYGVKD. The CDR3 spans 14 residues. V was cut by 0 bases and J by 3 bases, with 9 bases left in between. As DNA, the CDR3 is TGTGCCATCAGTGAGTCGCCCTGGGGCTACGAGCAGTACTTC. Its protein is CAISESPWGYEQYF.

The table lists this clonotype with many counts. The rearrangement joins TRBV28 to TRBJ2-7; either TRBD1 or TRBD2 may fit D (5 bases each). Germline V CDR1 and CDR2: MDHEN, SYDVKM. With 7 bases removed from V and 3 bases from J, the gap between germline ends came to 13 bases. The CDR3 runs 13 residues. The CDR3 DNA is TGTGCCAGCAACTCCGGGACCTACTACGAGCAGTACTTC. Protein product: CASNSGTYYEQYF.

This clonotype was counted ten times or more. V gene TRBV12-3 or TRBV12-4 combines with J gene TRBJ1-1; D remains ambiguous. The CDR3 is 13 amino acids. V lost 6 bases and J lost 0, with 8 bases in between. The CDR3 bases are TGTGCCAGCAGATATGACATGAACACTGAAGCTTTCTTT. Translated: CASRYDMNTEAFF.

The V and J genes are TRBV7-2 and TRBJ2-3; no reliable D call. V lost 2 bases and J lost 0, with 6 bases in between. Germline V gives CDR1 SGHTA, CDR2 FQGNSA. The CDR3 consists of 14 residues. CDR3 sequence: CASSLWVSTDTQYF. The CDR3 region has the DNA TGTGCCAGCAGCTTATGGGTCAGCACAGATACGCAGTATTTT.

The chain joins TRBV6-1 to TRBJ2-1; 7 positions match TRBD1. From germline, CDR1 is MNHNS and CDR2 SASEGT. Losses at the gene ends were 6 bases for V and 4 bases for J; bases not matched to a gene: 9. The CDR3 is 15 amino acids. The CDR3 is CASRQSRDSYNEQFF. The CDR3 DNA reads TGTGCCAGCAGGCAATCCCGGGACAGTTACAATGAGCAGTTCTTC.

This clonotype was observed a few times. This chain joins TRBV12-3 or TRBV12-4 and TRBJ1-1; possible D gene TRBD1, 6 bases. The CDR3 runs 16 residues. V lost 3 bases, J lost 2 bases, and 16 bases lay in between. The CDR3, as DNA: TGTGCCAGCAGTTTTGTTTCAGGGGTCCCCAACACTGAAGCTTTCTTT. Translation gives CASSFVSGVPNTEAFF.

This clonotype occurred a few times. J is TRBJ1-2 and V is TRBV10-3; 9 bases align to TRBD1. The CDR3 loop spans 14 amino acids. The ends lost 5 bases at V and 2 bases at J; junction bases unmatched: 3. Germline loops: CDR1 ENHRY, CDR2 SYGVKD. The DNA of the CDR3 is TGTGCCATCAGTCGCGGACAGGGGAACTATGGCTACACCTTC. Translating gives CAISRGQGNYGYTF.

The chain combines TRBV9 with TRBJ2-5; D ambiguous. CDR1 is SGDLS, CDR2 YYNGEE, per germline. V was shortened by 4 bases and J by 2 bases, with 9 bases between the two germline ends. The CDR3 consists of 13 residues. CDR3 nucleotide sequence: TGTGCCAGCAGCATCAACCCGCAAGAGACCCAGTACTTC. Translation: CASSINPQETQYF.

Only a few counts were recorded for this clonotype. This chain connects TRBV25-1 to TRBJ1-2; D remains ambiguous. V lost 3 bases and J lost 6, with 8 bases in between. The CDR3 runs to 12 residues. The V gene's germline CDR1 is MGHDK and CDR2 SYGVNS. CDR3 nucleotide sequence: TGTGCCAGCAGTGATCTGTACGATGGCTACACCTTC. Protein sequence: CASSDLYDGYTF.

This chain uses TRBV5-1 with TRBJ2-3; D remains ambiguous. V was cut by 1 base and J by 0 bases, with 9 bases left in between. This CDR3 comprises 15 residues. Per germline, CDR1 SGHRS and CDR2 YFSETQ. CDR3 amino acids: CASSLQPGSTDTQYF. The CDR3 DNA reads as TGCGCCAGCAGCTTGCAGCCAGGCAGCACAGATACGCAGTATTTT.